This passage covers 18 T cell receptor beta chains from one sample sequenced in a study of cytomegalovirus exposure and HLA in healthy donors. A multiplex PCR was run with 60 Vbeta primers and 13 Jbeta primers. Assay: immunoSEQ multiplex PCR; the TCRdb copy retains only in-frame clones and omits some. The sample has 45,000 or so clones. Sequencing was carried out using PBMCs. The receptor source for this set is a male donor in good health and CMV-seronegative.

The J gene is TRBJ1-4, the V gene TRBV4-2; the D gene is possibly TRBD1 (5 bases). The V end lost 1 base, the J end lost 4 bases, and 10 bases lay between the germline ends. The CDR3 is made up of 15 amino acids. Per the germline V gene, CDR1 is LGHNA and CDR2 is YNFKEQ. The chain's CDR3 is CASSQGQINNEKLFF. The CDR3 DNA follows: TGTGCCAGCAGCCAAGGACAGATAAATAATGAAAAACTGTTTTTT.

The chain links TRBV11-3 to TRBJ2-5; 7 nucleotides match TRBD1. J lost 3 bases, V lost 5 bases, and 3 bases had no gene match. This CDR3 region has 13 residues. The germline V gene has CDR1 SGHNT and CDR2 YENEEA. CDR3 sequence (DNA): TGTGCCAGCAGCCTGGGGACAGAAGAGACCCAGTACTTC. Residues: CASSLGTEETQYF.

The chain employs TRBV29-1 and TRBJ2-7, with 9 bases lining up with TRBD1. V was pared by 6 bases and J by 4 bases, with 1 base of the junction left unmatched. Per germline, CDR1 SQVTM and CDR2 ANQGSEA. This CDR3 is 11 amino acids long. The CDR3 sequence: CSVDRGYEQYF. The CDR3 bases are TGCAGCGTAGACAGGGGGTACGAGCAGTACTTC.

The V call is TRBV19, the J call TRBJ2-1; 9 bases map to TRBD2. CDR1 and CDR2 (germline): LNHDA, SQIVND (reference sequence). The CDR3 runs 15 residues. The V gene end was trimmed by 3 bases and the J gene end by 6 bases; junction bases not matched to a gene: 6. The CDR3 nucleotides are TGTGCCAGTAGTATCCGCGGGGGGGCTTTCAATGAGCAGTTCTTC. Translated: CASSIRGGAFNEQFF.

The gene calls are TRBV28 and TRBJ1-5; D is undetermined. The germline V gene has CDR1 MDHEN and CDR2 SYDVKM. The CDR3 spans 13 residues. Between the trimmed V and J ends, which lost 7 bases and 6 bases, there was a span of 13 bases. The CDR3 nucleotides read TGTGCCAGCACGAGGGCAGCTCTTCAGCCCCAGCATTTT. This encodes CASTRAALQPQHF.

The rearrangement uses TRBV7-3 and TRBJ2-2, with D maybe TRBD2 (6 bases). Between the trimmed V and J ends, which lost 5 bases and 1 base, there was a span of 14 bases. This CDR3 comprises 16 residues. Germline V gives CDR1 SGHTA, CDR2 FQGTGA. As DNA, the CDR3 is TGTGCCAGCAGCATTACCGGGACTTTGAACACCGGGGAGCTGTTTTTT. Amino acids: CASSITGTLNTGELFF.

This sequence joins TRBV11-2 and TRBJ1-1; perhaps TRBD1 as D (5 bases). Per the germline V gene, CDR1 is SGHAT and CDR2 is FQNNGV. The CDR3 extends over 14 amino acids. The germline V and J ends were trimmed by 1 base and 3 bases, with 9 bases remaining between them. The CDR3 nucleotides read TGTGCCAGCAGCTTAGCGGGGGGGGACACTGAAGCTTTCTTT. Translation gives CASSLAGGDTEAFF.

J is TRBJ2-7 and V is TRBV6-5, with D tentatively TRBD1 (6 bases). This CDR3 comprises 14 residues. Germline V lookup: CDR1 MNHEY, CDR2 SVGAGI. Trimming pared 7 bases from V and 2 bases from J, leaving 15 bases between. CDR3 in amino acids: CASTPGQRAYEQYF. The CDR3 bases are TGTGCCAGCACCCCCGGACAGCGAGCCTACGAGCAGTACTTC.

The chain couples TRBV5-1 to TRBJ1-4, with no clear D. This CDR3 spans 14 amino acids. The germline V gene encodes CDR1 SGHRS and CDR2 YFSETQ. Trimming took off 3 bases at V and 7 bases at J, with 13 bases between the two ends. The CDR3 spells CASSSSGGSEKLFF. CDR3 nucleotide sequence: TGCGCCAGCAGCTCGTCAGGAGGGAGTGAAAAACTGTTTTTT.

The rearrangement uses TRBV29-1 and TRBJ2-3; 13 bases agree with TRBD2. CDR1 and CDR2 from the germline V gene are SQVTM and ANQGSEA. This CDR3 has 12 amino acids. Losses at the gene ends were 4 bases for V and 9 bases for J; bases not matched to a gene: 1. In DNA, the CDR3 is TGCAGCGTTGGGACTAGCGGGAGAACGCAGTATTTT. It translates to CSVGTSGRTQYF.

The chain joins TRBV7-8 to TRBJ2-7; a weak D match, TRBD2 (5 bases). CDR3 length equals 13 residues. From germline, CDR1 is SGHVS and CDR2 FQNEAQ. Trimming cost V 6 bases and J 6 bases, with 15 bases left between them. The CDR3 loop reads CASRVRGLGEQYF. CDR3 in DNA: TGTGCCAGCAGGGTCCGGGGATTGGGCGAGCAGTACTTC.

With respect to this clone: The same CDR3 arises from other DNA sequences in this sample as well. The chain uses TRBV4-2 and TRBJ1-4; 9 bases are a match to TRBD1. Trimming at V came to 4 bases and at J to 9 bases, leaving 9 bases not matched to a gene. This CDR3 spans 15 amino acids. From germline, CDR1 is LGHNA and CDR2 YNFKEQ. Here the CDR3 DNA reads TGTGCCAGCAGCCCCAGGACAGGGGTCGGCCAAAAACTGTTTTTT. Translation: CASSPRTGVGQKLFF.

The chain is built from TRBV6-1 and TRBJ1-4, with D maybe TRBD1 (5 bases). The CDR3 runs 16 residues. V was pared by 3 bases and J by 6 bases, with 17 bases between. Germline assignment: CDR1 MNHNS and CDR2 SASEGT. The CDR3 DNA is TGTGCCAGCAGTGACCCCATAGACAGTTGGCATGAAAAACTGTTTTTT. This gives the protein CASSDPIDSWHEKLFF.

Written as DNA, the CDR3 is TGTGCCAGTAGTAAGAGGAATGAGCAGTTCTTC. Translation gives CASSKRNEQFF. The chain recombines TRBV19 with TRBJ2-1, with D unclear. CDR3 size: 11 residues. The germline V gene has CDR1 LNHDA and CDR2 SQIVND (reference sequence). The V end was cut by 4 bases, the J end by 7 bases, with 5 bases between.

The rearrangement links TRBV2 to TRBJ2-7, with 8 bases matching TRBD1. Germline-derived CDR1 and CDR2 are SNHLY and FYNNEI. The CDR3 totals 13 residues. V lost 8 bases and J lost 9; bases outside the gene matches: 12. The CDR3 region is CASEWTGSYGQYF. CDR3 nucleotides: TGTGCCAGCGAATGGACAGGGAGTTATGGGCAGTACTTC.

The V gene is TRBV11-3, the J gene TRBJ2-4, with D perhaps TRBD2 (6 bases). This CDR3 has 18 residues. The germline V gene encodes CDR1 SGHNT and CDR2 YENEEA. The V end was cut by 0 bases, the J end by 0 bases, with 15 bases between. CDR3 region: CASSLDLWGRQAKNIQYF. The CDR3 coding sequence is TGTGCCAGCAGCTTAGATCTATGGGGGAGGCAAGCCAAAAACATTCAGTACTTC.

This chain links TRBV18 with TRBJ1-4; 7 nucleotides line up with TRBD1. V was clipped by 1 base and J by 7 bases; unmatched bases: 3. Germline CDR1 KGHSH, CDR2 LQKENI. The CDR3 is made up of 14 amino acids. The CDR3 bases are TGTGCCAGCTCACCACAGGGGGCAGGTGAAAAACTGTTTTTT. This codes for CASSPQGAGEKLFF. Together with reference TRBV18 and TRBJ1-4, the CDR3 gives the full variable domain: NAGVMQNPRHLVRRRGQEARLRCSPMKGHSHVYWYRQLPEEGLKFMVYLQKENIIDESGMPKERFSAEFPKEGPSILRIQQVVRGDSAAYFCASSPQGAGEKLFFGSGTQLSVL.

The chain links TRBV6-1 to TRBJ2-7; 8 nucleotides match TRBD1. CDR1 and CDR2 (germline): MNHNS, SASEGT. The CDR3 is 16 residues long. The junction had 11 bases not matched to a gene; V was cut back by 4 bases and J by 3 bases. The CDR3 protein is CASSGLPDRAYYEQYF. The CDR3 coding sequence is TGTGCCAGCAGTGGCCTACCGGACAGGGCCTACTACGAGCAGTACTTC.